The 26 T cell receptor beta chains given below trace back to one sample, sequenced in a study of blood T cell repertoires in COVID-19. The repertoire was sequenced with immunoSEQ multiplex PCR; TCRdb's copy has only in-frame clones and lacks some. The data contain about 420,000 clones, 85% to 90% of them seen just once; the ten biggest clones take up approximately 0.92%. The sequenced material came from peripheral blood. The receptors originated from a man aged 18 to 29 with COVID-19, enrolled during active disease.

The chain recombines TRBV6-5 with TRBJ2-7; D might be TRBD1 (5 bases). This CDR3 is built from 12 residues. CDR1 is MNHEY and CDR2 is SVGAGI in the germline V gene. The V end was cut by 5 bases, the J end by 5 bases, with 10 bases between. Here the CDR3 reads CASSPGIHEQYF. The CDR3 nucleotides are TGTGCCAGCAGTCCAGGGATTCACGAGCAGTACTTC.

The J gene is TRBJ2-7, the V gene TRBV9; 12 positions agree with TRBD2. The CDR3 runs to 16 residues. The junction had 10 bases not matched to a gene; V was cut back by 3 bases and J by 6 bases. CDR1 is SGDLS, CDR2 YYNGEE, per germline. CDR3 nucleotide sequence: TGTGCCAGCAGCGAGACCCTAGCGGGAGGGCCGAGCGAGCAGTACTTC. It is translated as CASSETLAGGPSEQYF.

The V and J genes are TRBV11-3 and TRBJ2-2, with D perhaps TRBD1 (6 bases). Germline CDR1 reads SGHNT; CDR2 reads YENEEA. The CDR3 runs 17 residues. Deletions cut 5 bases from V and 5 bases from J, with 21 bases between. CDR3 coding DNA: TGTGCCAGCAGCCCGACCCAGACAGGAGTAGTGACCGGGGAGCTGTTTTTT. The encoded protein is CASSPTQTGVVTGELFF.

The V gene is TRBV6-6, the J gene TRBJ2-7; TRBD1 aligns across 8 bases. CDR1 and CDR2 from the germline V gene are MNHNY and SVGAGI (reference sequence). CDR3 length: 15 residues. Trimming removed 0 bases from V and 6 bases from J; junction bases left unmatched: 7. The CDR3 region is CASSYSAGGESEQYF. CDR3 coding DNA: TGTGCCAGCAGTTACTCGGCAGGGGGCGAAAGCGAGCAGTACTTC.

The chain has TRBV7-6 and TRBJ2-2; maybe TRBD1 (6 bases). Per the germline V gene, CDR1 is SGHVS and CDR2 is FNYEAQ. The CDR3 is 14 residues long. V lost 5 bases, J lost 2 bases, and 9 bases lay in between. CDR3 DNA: TGTGCCAGCAGCCGCAGGGGCAACACCGGGGAGCTGTTTTTT. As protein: CASSRRGNTGELFF.

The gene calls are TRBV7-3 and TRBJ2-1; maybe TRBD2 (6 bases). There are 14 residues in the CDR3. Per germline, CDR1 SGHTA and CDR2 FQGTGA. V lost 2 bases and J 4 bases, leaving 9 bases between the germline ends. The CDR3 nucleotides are TGTGCCAGCAGCTTAGACGGGGGTTACAATGAGCAGTTCTTC. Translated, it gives CASSLDGGYNEQFF. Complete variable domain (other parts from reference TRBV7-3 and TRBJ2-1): GAGVSQTPSNKVTEKGKYVELRCDPISGHTALYWYRQSLGQGPEFLIYFQGTGAADDSGLPNDRFFAVRPEGSVSTLKIQRTERGDSAVYLCASSLDGGYNEQFFGPGTRLTVL.

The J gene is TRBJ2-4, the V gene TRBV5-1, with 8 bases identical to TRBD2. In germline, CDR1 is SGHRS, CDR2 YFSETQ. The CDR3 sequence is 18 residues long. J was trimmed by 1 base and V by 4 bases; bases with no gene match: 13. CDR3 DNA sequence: TGCGCCAGCAGCCCGTCACAAGCGGGAGCTGGTGCCAAAAACATTCAGTACTTC. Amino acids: CASSPSQAGAGAKNIQYF.

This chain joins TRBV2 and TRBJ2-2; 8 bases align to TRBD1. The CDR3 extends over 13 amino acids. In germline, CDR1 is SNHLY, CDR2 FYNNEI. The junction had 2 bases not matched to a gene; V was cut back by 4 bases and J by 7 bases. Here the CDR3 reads CASSAGGGGELFF. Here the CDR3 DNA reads TGTGCCAGCAGTGCAGGGGGCGGCGGGGAGCTGTTTTTT.

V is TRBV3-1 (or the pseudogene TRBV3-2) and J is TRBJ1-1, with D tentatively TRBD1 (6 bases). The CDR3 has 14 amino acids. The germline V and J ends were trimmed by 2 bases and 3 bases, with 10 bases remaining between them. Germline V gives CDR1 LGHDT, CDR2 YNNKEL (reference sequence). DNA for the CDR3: TGTGCCAGCAGCCAATCAGGACAGTACACTGAAGCTTTCTTT. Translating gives CASSQSGQYTEAFF.

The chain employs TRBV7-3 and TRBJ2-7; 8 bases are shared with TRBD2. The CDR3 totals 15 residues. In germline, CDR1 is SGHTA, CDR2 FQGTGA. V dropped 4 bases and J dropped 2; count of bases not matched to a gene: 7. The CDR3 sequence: CASSSLAGPAYEQYF. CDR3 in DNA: TGTGCCAGCAGCTCGCTAGCGGGCCCCGCCTACGAGCAGTACTTC.

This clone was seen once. CDR3 in DNA: TGTGCCAGCAGCGTAGGGGGGAGGGTCGGTCACGAGCAGTACTTC. Residues: CASSVGGRVGHEQYF. The V and J genes are TRBV9 and TRBJ2-7; 7 bases align to TRBD2. The CDR3 sequence is 15 residues long. Germline CDR1 is SGDLS and CDR2 is YYNGEE. Trimming at V came to 0 bases and at J to 5 bases, leaving 8 bases not matched to a gene. The full variable domain, with the rest looked up from reference TRBV9 and TRBJ2-7, is DSGVTQTPKHLITATGQRVTLRCSPRSGDLSVYWYQQSLDQGLQFLIQYYNGEERAKGNILERFSAQQFPDLHSELNLSSLELGDSALYFCASSVGGRVGHEQYFGPGTRLTVT.

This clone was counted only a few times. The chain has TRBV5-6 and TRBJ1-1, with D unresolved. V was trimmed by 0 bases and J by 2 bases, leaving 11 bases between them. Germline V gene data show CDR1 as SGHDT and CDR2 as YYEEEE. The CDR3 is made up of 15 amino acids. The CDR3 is CASSLVEGSNTEAFF. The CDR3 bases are TGTGCCAGCAGCTTGGTTGAGGGAAGCAACACTGAAGCTTTCTTT. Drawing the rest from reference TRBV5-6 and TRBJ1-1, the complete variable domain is DAGVTQSPTHLIKTRGQQVTLRCSPKSGHDTVSWYQQALGQGPQFIFQYYEEEERQRGNFPDRFSGHQFPNYSSELNVNALLLGDSALYLCASSLVEGSNTEAFFGQGTRLTVV.

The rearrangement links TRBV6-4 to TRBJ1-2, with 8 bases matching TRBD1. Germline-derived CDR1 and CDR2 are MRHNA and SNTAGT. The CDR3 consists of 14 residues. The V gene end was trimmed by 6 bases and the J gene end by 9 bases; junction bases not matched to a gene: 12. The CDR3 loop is CASSAGTGPGSYTF. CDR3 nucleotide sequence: TGTGCCAGCAGCGCCGGGACAGGACCAGGGAGCTACACCTTC.

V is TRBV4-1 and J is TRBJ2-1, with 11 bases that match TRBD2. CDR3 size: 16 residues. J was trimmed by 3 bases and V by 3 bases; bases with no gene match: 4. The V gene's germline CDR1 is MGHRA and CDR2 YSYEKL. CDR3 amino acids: CASSQSGTSGYNEQFF. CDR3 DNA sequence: TGCGCCAGCAGCCAGTCCGGGACTAGCGGCTACAATGAGCAGTTCTTC.

The CDR3 region has the DNA TGTGCCATCAGAGCGGGGGTTCGAGAGACCCAGTACTTC. This codes for CAIRAGVRETQYF. The genes are TRBV10-3 and TRBJ2-5; TRBD2 matches at 8 bases. Germline trimming cut 6 bases from V and 4 bases from J; bases unmatched to any gene: 4. This CDR3 has 13 residues. CDR1 is ENHRY, CDR2 SYGVKD, per germline.

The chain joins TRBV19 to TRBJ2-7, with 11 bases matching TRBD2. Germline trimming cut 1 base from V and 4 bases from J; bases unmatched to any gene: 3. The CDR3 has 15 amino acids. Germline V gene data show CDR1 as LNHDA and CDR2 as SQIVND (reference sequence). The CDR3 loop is CASSIGGLAEYEQYF. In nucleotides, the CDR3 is TGTGCCAGTAGTATAGGGGGACTAGCGGAATACGAGCAGTACTTC.

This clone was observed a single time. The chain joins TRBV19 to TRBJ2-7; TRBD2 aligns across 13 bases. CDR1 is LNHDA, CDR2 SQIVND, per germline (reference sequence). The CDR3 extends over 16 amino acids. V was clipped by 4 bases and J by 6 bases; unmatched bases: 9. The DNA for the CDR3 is TGTGCCAGTAGTACTTCCGGGACTAGCGGGATCCCCGAGCAGTACTTC. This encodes CASSTSGTSGIPEQYF.

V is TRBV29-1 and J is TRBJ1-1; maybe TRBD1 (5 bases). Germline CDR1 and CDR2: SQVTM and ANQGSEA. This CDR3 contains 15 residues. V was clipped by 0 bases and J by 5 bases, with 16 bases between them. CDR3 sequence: CSVEDPGEGGTEAFF. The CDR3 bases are TGCAGCGTTGAAGATCCGGGGGAAGGAGGGACTGAAGCTTTCTTT.

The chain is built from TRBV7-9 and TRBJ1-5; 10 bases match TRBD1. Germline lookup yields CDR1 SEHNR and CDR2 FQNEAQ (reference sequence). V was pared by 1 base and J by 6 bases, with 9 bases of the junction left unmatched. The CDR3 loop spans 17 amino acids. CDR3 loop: CASSLEWGQGISQPQHF. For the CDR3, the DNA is TGTGCCAGCAGCTTAGAGTGGGGACAGGGGATAAGTCAGCCCCAGCATTTT.

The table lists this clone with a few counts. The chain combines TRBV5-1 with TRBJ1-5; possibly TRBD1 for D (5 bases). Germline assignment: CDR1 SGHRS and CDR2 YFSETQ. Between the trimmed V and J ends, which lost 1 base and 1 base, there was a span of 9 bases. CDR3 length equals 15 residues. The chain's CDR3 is CASSLQGGSNQPQHF. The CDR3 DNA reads TGCGCCAGCAGCTTGCAGGGAGGAAGCAATCAGCCCCAGCATTTT.

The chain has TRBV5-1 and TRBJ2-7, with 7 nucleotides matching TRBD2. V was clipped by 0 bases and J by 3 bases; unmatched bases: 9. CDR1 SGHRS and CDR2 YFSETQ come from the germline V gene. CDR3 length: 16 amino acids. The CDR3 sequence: CASSLERLAEGYEQYF. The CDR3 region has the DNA TGCGCCAGCAGCTTGGAGCGACTAGCCGAGGGCTACGAGCAGTACTTC.

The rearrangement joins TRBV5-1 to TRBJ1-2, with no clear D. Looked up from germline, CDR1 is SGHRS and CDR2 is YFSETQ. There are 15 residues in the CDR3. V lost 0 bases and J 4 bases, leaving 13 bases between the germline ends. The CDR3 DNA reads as TGCGCCAGCAGCTTGGCGGAGGGTGTCACCTATGGCTACACCTTC. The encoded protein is CASSLAEGVTYGYTF.

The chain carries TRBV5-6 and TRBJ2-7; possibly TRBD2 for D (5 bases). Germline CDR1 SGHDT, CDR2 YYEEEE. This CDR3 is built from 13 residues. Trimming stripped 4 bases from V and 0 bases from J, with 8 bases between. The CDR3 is CASSPEASYEQYF. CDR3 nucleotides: TGTGCCAGCAGCCCGGAGGCCTCCTACGAGCAGTACTTC.

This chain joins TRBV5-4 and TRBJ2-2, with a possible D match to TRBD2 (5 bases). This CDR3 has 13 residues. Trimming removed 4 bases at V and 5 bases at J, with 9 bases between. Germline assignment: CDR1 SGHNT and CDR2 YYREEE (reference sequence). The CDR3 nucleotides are TGTGCCAGCAGCCTTAGCGATACCGGGGAGCTGTTTTTT. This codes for CASSLSDTGELFF.

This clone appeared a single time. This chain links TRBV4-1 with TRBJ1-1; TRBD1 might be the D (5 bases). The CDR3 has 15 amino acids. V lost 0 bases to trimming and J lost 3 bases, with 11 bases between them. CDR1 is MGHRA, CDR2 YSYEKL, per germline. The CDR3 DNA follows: TGCGCCAGCAGCCAAGAATTGTCAGGGTACACTGAAGCTTTCTTT. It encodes CASSQELSGYTEAFF.

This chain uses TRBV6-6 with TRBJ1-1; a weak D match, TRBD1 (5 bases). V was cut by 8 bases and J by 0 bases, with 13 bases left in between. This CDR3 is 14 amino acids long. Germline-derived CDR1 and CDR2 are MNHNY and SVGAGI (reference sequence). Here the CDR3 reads CASGGGKLNTEAFF. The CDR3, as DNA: TGTGCCAGCGGGGGGGGGAAATTGAACACTGAAGCTTTCTTT.